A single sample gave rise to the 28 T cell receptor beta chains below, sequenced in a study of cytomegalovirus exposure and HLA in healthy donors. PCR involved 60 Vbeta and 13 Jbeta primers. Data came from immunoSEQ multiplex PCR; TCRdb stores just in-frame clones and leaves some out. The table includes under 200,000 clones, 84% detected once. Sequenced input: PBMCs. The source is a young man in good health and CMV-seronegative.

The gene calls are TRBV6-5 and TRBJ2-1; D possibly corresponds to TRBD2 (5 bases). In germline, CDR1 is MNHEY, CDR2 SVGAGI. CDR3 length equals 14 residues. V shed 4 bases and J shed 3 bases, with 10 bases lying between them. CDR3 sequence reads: CASSWRNFYNEQFF. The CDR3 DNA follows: TGTGCCAGCAGTTGGAGGAACTTCTACAATGAGCAGTTCTTC.

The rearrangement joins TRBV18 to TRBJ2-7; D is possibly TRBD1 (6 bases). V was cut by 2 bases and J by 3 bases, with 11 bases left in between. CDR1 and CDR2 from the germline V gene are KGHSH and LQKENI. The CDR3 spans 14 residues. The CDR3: CASSPYGQSYEQYF. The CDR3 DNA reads TGTGCCAGCTCACCATACGGACAGAGCTACGAGCAGTACTTC. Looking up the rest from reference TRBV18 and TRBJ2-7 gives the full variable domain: NAGVMQNPRHLVRRRGQEARLRCSPMKGHSHVYWYRQLPEEGLKFMVYLQKENIIDESGMPKERFSAEFPKEGPSILRIQQVVRGDSAAYFCASSPYGQSYEQYFGPGTRLTVT.

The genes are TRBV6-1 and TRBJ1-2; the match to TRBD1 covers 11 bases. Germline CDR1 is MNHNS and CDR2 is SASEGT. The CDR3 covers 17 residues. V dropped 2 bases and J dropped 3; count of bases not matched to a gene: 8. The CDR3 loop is CASSEWGRDRGDYGYTF. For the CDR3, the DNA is TGTGCCAGCAGTGAATGGGGTCGGGACAGGGGGGACTATGGCTACACCTTC.

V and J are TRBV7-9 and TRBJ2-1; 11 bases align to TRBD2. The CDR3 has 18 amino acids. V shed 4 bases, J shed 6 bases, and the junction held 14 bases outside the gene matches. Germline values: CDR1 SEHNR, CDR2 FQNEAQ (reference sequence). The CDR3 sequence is CASSSPLLAGGVFNEQFF. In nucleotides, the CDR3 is TGTGCCAGCAGCTCTCCCCTCCTAGCGGGGGGCGTATTCAATGAGCAGTTCTTC.

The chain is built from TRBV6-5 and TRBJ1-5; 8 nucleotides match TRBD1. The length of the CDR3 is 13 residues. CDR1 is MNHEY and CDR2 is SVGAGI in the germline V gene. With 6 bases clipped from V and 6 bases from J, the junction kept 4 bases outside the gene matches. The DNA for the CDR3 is TGTGCCAGCAGAGGACAGGGTGGTCAGCCCCAGCATTTT. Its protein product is CASRGQGGQPQHF.

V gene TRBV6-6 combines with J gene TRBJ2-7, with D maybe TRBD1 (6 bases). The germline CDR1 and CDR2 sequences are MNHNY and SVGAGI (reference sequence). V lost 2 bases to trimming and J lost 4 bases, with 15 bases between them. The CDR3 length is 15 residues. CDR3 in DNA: TGTGCCAGCAGTTACCACCCGGGACAAAATTACGAGCAGTACTTC. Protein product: CASSYHPGQNYEQYF.

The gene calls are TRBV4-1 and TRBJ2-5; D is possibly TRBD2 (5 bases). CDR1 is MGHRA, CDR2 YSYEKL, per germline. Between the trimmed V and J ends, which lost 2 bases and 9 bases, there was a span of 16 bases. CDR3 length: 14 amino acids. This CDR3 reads CASSQMDSAAAQYF. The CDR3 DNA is TGCGCCAGCAGCCAAATGGACTCCGCGGCCGCCCAGTACTTC.

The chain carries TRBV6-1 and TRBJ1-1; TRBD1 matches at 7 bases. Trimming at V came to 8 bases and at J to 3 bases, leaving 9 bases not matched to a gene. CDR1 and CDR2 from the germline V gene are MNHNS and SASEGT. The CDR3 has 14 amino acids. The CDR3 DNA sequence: TGTGCCAGCTCACAGGGGTTGAGGCACACTGAAGCTTTCTTT. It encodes CASSQGLRHTEAFF.

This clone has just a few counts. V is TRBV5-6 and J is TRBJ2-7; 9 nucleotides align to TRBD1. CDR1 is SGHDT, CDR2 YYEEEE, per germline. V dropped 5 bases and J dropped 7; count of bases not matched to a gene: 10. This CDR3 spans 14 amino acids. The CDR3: CASRSGTGLREQYF. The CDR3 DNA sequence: TGTGCCAGCAGGTCCGGGACAGGGTTGCGAGAGCAGTACTTC.

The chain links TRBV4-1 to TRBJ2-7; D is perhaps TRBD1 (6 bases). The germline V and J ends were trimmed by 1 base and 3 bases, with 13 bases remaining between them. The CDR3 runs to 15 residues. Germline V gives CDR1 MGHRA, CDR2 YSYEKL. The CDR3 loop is CASSQGNSGDYEQYF. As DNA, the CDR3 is TGCGCCAGCAGCCAAGGAAATTCAGGGGACTACGAGCAGTACTTC.

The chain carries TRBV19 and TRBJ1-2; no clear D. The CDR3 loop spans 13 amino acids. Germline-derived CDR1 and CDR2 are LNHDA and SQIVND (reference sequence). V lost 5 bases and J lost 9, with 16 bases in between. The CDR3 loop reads CASSRGFPGSYTF. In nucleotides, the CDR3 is TGTGCCAGTAGTCGAGGGTTCCCCGGGAGCTACACCTTC.

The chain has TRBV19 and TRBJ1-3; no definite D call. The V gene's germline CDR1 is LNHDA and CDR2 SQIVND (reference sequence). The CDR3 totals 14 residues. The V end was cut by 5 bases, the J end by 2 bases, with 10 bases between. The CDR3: CASSFPPAGNTIYF. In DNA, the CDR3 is TGTGCCAGTAGTTTCCCTCCGGCTGGAAACACCATATATTTT.

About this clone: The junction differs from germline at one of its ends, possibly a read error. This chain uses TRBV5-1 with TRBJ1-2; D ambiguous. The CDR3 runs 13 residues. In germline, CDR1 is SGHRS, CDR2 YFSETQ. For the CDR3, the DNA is TGCGCCAGCAGCCGTCTAGAGGGCTATGTCTACACCTTC. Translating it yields CASSRLEGYVYTF.

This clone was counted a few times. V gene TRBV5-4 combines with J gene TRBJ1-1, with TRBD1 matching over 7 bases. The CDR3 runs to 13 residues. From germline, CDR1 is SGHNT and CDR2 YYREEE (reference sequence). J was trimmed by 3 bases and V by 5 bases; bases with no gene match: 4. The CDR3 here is CASRTGQYTEAFF. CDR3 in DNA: TGTGCCAGCAGGACGGGACAGTACACTGAAGCTTTCTTT.

The CDR3 is CASSLVVGQHEKLFF. Written as DNA, the CDR3 is TGTGCCAGCAGTTTAGTCGTGGGACAACATGAAAAACTGTTTTTT. The rearrangement links TRBV27 to TRBJ1-4, with TRBD1 as a possible D gene (6 bases). The V end was cut by 2 bases, the J end by 6 bases, with 13 bases between. The CDR3 totals 15 residues. Per the germline V gene, CDR1 is MNHEY and CDR2 is SMNVEV (reference sequence).

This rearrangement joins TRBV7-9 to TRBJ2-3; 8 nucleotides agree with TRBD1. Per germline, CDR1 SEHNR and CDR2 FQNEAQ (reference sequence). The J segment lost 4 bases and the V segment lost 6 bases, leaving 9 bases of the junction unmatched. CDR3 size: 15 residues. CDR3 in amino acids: CASSLRTGTPDTQYF. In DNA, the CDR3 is TGTGCCAGCAGTCTGCGGACAGGGACCCCAGATACGCAGTATTTT.

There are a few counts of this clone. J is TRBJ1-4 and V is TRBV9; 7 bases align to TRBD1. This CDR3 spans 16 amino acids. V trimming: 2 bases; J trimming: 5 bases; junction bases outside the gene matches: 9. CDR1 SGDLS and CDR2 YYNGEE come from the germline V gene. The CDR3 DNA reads TGTGCCAGCAGCGTGGGCCCAGGGACAGTAAATGAAAAACTGTTTTTT. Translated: CASSVGPGTVNEKLFF.

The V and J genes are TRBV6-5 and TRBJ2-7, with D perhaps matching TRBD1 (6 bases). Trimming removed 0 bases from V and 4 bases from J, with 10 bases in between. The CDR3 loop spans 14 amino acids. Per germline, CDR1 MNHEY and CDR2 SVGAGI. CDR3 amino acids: CASSYSGGQYEQYF. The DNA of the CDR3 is TGTGCCAGCAGTTACTCGGGCGGACAGTACGAGCAGTACTTC.

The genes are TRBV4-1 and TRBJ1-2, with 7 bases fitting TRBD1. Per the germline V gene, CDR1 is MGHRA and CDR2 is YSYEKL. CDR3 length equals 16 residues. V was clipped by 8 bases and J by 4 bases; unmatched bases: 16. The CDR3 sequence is CASPRGAGLAAYGYTF. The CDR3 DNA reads TGCGCCAGCCCCAGGGGGGCCGGCCTCGCGGCCTATGGCTACACCTTC.

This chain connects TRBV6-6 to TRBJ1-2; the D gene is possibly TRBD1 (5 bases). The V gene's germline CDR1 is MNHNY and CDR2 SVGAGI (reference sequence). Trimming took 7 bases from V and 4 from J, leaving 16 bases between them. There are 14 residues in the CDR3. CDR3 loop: CASTRGGVGYGYTF. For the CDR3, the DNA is TGTGCCAGCACCCGAGGAGGGGTCGGCTATGGCTACACCTTC.

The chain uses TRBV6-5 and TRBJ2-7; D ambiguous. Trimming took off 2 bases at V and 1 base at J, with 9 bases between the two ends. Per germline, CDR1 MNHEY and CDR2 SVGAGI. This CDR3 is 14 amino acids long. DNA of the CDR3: TGTGCCAGCAGTTACGGAGACGGATCCTACGAGCAGTACTTC. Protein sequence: CASSYGDGSYEQYF.

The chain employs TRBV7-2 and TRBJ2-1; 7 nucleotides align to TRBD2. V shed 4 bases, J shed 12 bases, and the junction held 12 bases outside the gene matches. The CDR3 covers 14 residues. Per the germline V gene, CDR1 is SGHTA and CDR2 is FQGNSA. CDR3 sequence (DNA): TGTGCCAGCAGCTCGTTCCTGGGCGGGAGACGGCAGTTCTTC. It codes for CASSSFLGGRRQFF.

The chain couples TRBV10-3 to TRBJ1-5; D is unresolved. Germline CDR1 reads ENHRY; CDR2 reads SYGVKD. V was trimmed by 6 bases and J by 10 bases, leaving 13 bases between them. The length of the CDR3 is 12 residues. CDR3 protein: CAISEEGHPQHF. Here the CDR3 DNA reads TGTGCCATCAGCGAGGAGGGCCACCCCCAGCATTTT.

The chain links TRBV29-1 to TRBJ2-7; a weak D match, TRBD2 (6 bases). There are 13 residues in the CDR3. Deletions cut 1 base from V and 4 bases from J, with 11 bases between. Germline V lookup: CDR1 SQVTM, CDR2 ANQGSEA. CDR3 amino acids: CSVEGRGGYEQYF. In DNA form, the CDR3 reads TGCAGCGTTGAAGGGCGAGGAGGGTACGAGCAGTACTTC.

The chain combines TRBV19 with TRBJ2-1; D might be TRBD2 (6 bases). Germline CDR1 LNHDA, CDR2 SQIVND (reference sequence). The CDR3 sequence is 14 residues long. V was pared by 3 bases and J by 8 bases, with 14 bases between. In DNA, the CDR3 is TGTGCCAGTAGTATTGCGGGAAGCACAGATGAGCAGTTCTTC. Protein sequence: CASSIAGSTDEQFF.

CDR3 amino acids: CASSLRQSNQPQHF. The CDR3 DNA reads as TGTGCCAGCAGCTTAAGACAGAGCAATCAGCCCCAGCATTTT. V usage is TRBV5-8 and J usage is TRBJ1-5; D is possibly TRBD1 (5 bases). Germline V gene data show CDR1 as SGHTS and CDR2 as YDEGEE. The V gene lost 2 bases and the J gene lost 1 base, with 7 bases spanning the gap. This CDR3 region has 14 residues.

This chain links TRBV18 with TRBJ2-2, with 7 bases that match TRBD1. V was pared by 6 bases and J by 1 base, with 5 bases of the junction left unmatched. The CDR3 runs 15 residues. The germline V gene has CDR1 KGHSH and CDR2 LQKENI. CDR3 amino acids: CASSPRTGNTGELFF. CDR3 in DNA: TGTGCCAGCTCCCCCCGGACAGGGAACACCGGGGAGCTGTTTTTT.

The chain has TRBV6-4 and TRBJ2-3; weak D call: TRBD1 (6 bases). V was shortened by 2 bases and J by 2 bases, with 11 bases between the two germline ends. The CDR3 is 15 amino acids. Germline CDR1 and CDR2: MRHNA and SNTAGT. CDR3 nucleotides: TGTGCCAGCAGTGACGGGGGCAGGGACACAGATACGCAGTATTTT. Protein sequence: CASSDGGRDTDTQYF.